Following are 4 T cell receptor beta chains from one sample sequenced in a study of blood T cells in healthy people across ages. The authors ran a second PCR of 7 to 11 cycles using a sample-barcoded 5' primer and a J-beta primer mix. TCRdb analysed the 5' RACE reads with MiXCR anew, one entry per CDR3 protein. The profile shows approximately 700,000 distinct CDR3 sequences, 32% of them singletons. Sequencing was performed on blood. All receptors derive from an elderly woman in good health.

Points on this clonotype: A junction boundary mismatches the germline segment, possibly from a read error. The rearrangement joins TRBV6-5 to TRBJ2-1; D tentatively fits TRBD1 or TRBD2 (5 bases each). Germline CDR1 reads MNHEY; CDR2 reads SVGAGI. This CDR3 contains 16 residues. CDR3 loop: CAGSYRQAASYNEQFF. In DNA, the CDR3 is TGTGCCGGCAGCTACAGGCAAGCGGCCTCCTACAATGAGCAGTTCTTC.

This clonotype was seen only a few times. CDR3 protein: CASSPRTDMNTEAFF. The CDR3 DNA sequence: TGTGCCAGCTCACCACGGACGGACATGAACACTGAAGCTTTCTTT. This chain uses TRBV18 with TRBJ1-1, with D maybe TRBD1 (5 bases). Germline CDR1 is KGHSH and CDR2 is LQKENI. The CDR3 has 15 amino acids. V was pared by 1 base and J by 0 bases, with 9 bases between.

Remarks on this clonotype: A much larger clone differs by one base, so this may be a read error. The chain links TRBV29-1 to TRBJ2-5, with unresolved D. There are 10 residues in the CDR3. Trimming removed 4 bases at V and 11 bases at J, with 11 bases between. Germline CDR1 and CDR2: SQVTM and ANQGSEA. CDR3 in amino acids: CSVANNGQYF. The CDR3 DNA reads TGCAGCGTTGCTAACAATGGGCAGTACTTC.

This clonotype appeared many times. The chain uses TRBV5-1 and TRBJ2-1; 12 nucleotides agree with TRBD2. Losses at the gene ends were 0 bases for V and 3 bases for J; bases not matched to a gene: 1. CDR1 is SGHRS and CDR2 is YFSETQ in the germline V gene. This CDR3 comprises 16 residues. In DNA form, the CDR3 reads TGCGCCAGCAGCTTGGCTAGCGGGGGGGACTACAATGAGCAGTTCTTC. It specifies CASSLASGGDYNEQFF. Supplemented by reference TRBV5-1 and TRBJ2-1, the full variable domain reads KAGVTQTPRYLIKTRGQQVTLSCSPISGHRSVSWYQQTPGQGLQFLFEYFSETQRNKGNFPGRFSGRQFSNSRSEMNVSTLELGDSALYLCASSLASGGDYNEQFFGPGTRLTVL.